This entry is about one T cell receptor beta chain. The sample comes from a study of patients and donors after allogeneic stem cell transplantation. TCRdb re-called the RT-PCR reads through MiXCR, storing one row per CDR3 protein. The sample comprises roughly 880,000 distinct CDR3 sequences, about a sixth of which are singletons, and about 6% rests with the top ten. Germline V gene lookup returns CDR1 SQVTM and CDR2 ANQGSEA. This CDR3 spans 13 amino acids. The V gene end was trimmed by 6 bases and the J gene end by 8 bases; junction bases not matched to a gene: 7. This receptor was identified in a human donor who was either an allogeneic HSCT recipient or a stem cell or donor lymphocyte infusion donor (not recorded which). It is not recorded whose cells these are; they may come from a transplant donor. Source material: blood, either unsorted or a sorted T cell fraction (not recorded which). The chain employs TRBV29-1 and TRBJ2-1, with TRBD2 identical over 10 bases. CDR3 DNA: TGCAGCGTAAGAGCGGGAGGGGCCTATGAGCAGTTCTTC. It specifies CSVRAGGAYEQFF.